The sequence of this T cell receptor beta chain was determined in a study of T cell repertoires in cytomegalovirus infection. In the study overall: CMV infection plus the matching HLA type was flagged by public TCR beta signatures.

Whole-study findings and limits: CMV carriers having the relevant HLA were flagged by cumulative public TCR beta family frequency.

Concerning this clonotype: No antigen is known for it.

One entry per CDR3 protein, called by TCRdb with MiXCR from the reads. This table holds about 740,000 distinct CDR3 sequences, approximately 34% found once. V was clipped by 5 bases and J by 16 bases, with 20 bases between them. CDR3 length: 13 residues. Germline V CDR1 and CDR2: MDHEN, SYDVKM. V and J are TRBV28 and TRBJ1-4; the D gene is possibly TRBD1 (5 bases). This clonotype was obtained from a human donor in good health (CMV status not recorded). Some clones in this sample may be carry-over from other donors' samples. The sequencing input was PBMCs. This chain's CDR3 is CASSLTQDPRRFF. Written as DNA, the CDR3 is TGTGCCAGCAGTCTCACACAGGATCCCAGGAGGTTTTTT.